The 21 T cell receptor beta chains reported below all come from one sample, sequenced in a study of blood T cell repertoires in COVID-19. Sequencing was performed with immunoSEQ multiplex PCR; in TCRdb, only in-frame clones are kept and a portion is missing. The sample comprises under 350,000 clones, about 93% of which are singletons, and approximately 6.8% rests with the top ten. The sequencing input was peripheral blood. The receptors derive from a young woman with COVID-19, enrolled during active disease.

The CDR3 reads CASSIQAFGNEQFF. The CDR3 nucleotides are TGTGCCAGTAGTATTCAAGCGTTCGGGAATGAGCAGTTCTTC. The chain couples TRBV19 to TRBJ2-1; D not certain. Germline CDR1 LNHDA, CDR2 SQIVND (reference sequence). V was trimmed by 3 bases and J by 7 bases, leaving 13 bases between them. The CDR3 totals 14 residues.

V is TRBV19 and J is TRBJ1-1; D perhaps matches TRBD1 (5 bases). Between the trimmed V and J ends, which lost 2 bases and 1 base, there was a span of 11 bases. Per the germline V gene, CDR1 is LNHDA and CDR2 is SQIVND (reference sequence). The CDR3 has 15 residues. This chain's CDR3 is CASSINGARNTEAFF. CDR3 coding DNA: TGTGCCAGTAGTATAAATGGGGCTAGGAACACTGAAGCTTTCTTT.

The rearrangement links TRBV7-6 to TRBJ2-6; tentatively, D is TRBD1 (6 bases). The V and J ends lost 5 bases and 2 bases respectively, with 10 bases between them. Germline lookup yields CDR1 SGHVS and CDR2 FNYEAQ. CDR3 size: 15 residues. The CDR3 protein is CASSQGSPGANVLTF. As DNA, the CDR3 is TGTGCCAGCAGCCAGGGGTCACCTGGGGCCAACGTCCTGACTTTC.

This rearrangement joins TRBV30 to TRBJ1-3; D gene ambiguous. Per the germline V gene, CDR1 is GTSNPN and CDR2 is SVGIG (reference sequence). The CDR3 spans 13 residues. Trimming removed 2 bases at V and 0 bases at J, with 5 bases between. CDR3 region: CAWSFGSGNTIYF. In nucleotides, the CDR3 is TGTGCCTGGAGTTTCGGCTCTGGAAACACCATATATTTT.

This chain links TRBV9 with TRBJ1-1; a weak D match, TRBD1 (6 bases). The CDR3 is 14 residues long. The germline gives CDR1 SGDLS, CDR2 YYNGEE. V shed 1 base and J shed 8 bases, with 15 bases lying between them. The CDR3 nucleotides read TGTGCCAGCAGCGTAACAGGGCGTGTGGCCGAAGCTTTCTTT. Protein product: CASSVTGRVAEAFF.

The V and J genes are TRBV30 and TRBJ1-5; maybe TRBD1 (6 bases). This CDR3 has 13 amino acids. The germline V gene encodes CDR1 GTSNPN and CDR2 SVGIG (reference sequence). V was trimmed by 2 bases and J by 5 bases, leaving 10 bases between them. This CDR3 reads CAWSSRGDQPQHF. In DNA, the CDR3 is TGTGCCTGGAGTTCCAGGGGAGATCAGCCCCAGCATTTT.

This chain connects TRBV12-3 or TRBV12-4 to TRBJ1-5; the D is unclear. The ends were cut back, 7 bases at V and 4 bases at J, with 8 bases in the middle. This CDR3 has 12 residues. CDR3 loop: CASNRENQPQHF. Here the CDR3 DNA reads TGTGCCAGCAATCGGGAAAATCAGCCCCAGCATTTT.

The V and J genes are TRBV2 and TRBJ1-1; tentative D call: TRBD1 (6 bases). Germline loops: CDR1 SNHLY, CDR2 FYNNEI. The CDR3 extends over 16 amino acids. The V end was cut by 6 bases, the J end by 2 bases, with 19 bases between. CDR3 residues: CASSRTLGRGNTEAFF. The CDR3, as DNA: TGTGCCAGCAGCCGGACGTTGGGCAGGGGCAACACTGAAGCTTTCTTT.

The rearrangement links TRBV5-4 to TRBJ1-2; TRBD1 agrees at 7 bases. V gave up 1 base and J gave up 4 bases; unmatched junction bases: 1. Germline CDR1 SGHNT, CDR2 YYREEE (reference sequence). The CDR3 is made up of 13 amino acids. CDR3 region: CASSLWDSYGYTF. The CDR3 DNA follows: TGTGCCAGCAGCTTGTGGGACAGCTATGGCTACACCTTC.

The genes are TRBV4-3 and TRBJ2-7, with 7 nucleotides matching TRBD1. The germline V gene has CDR1 LGHNA and CDR2 YSLEER. J lost 4 bases, V lost 2 bases, and 5 bases had no gene match. This CDR3 region has 14 residues. Here the CDR3 DNA reads TGCGCCAGCAGCCAAACAGGGGCCGGGTACGAGCAGTACTTC. Its protein is CASSQTGAGYEQYF.

The chain carries TRBV28 and TRBJ2-4; possibly TRBD2 for D (5 bases). Germline V gene lookup returns CDR1 MDHEN and CDR2 SYDVKM. The CDR3 extends over 16 amino acids. V was clipped by 3 bases and J by 5 bases, with 17 bases between them. In DNA form, the CDR3 reads TGTGCCAGCAGTTTCCCGGGGAACCTTGAGGAAAACATTCAGTACTTC. Protein: CASSFPGNLEENIQYF.

This rearrangement joins TRBV9 to TRBJ2-1; 13 bases are shared with TRBD2. From germline, CDR1 is SGDLS and CDR2 YYNGEE. The J segment lost 7 bases and the V segment lost 3 bases, leaving 4 bases of the junction unmatched. The CDR3 is made up of 15 amino acids. CDR3: CASSGGTSGTNEQFF. CDR3 sequence (DNA): TGTGCCAGCAGCGGGGGGACTAGCGGGACAAATGAGCAGTTCTTC.

The gene calls are TRBV6-5 and TRBJ2-1; 7 positions match TRBD2. From germline, CDR1 is MNHEY and CDR2 SVGAGI. V lost 7 bases to trimming and J lost 4 bases; unmatched junction nucleotides: 7. The CDR3 totals 14 residues. The CDR3 DNA follows: TGTGCCAGCAAATCTAGCGGAATATACAATGAGCAGTTCTTC. Translated, it gives CASKSSGIYNEQFF.

The CDR3 protein is CASSWTGSDGYTF. Written as DNA, the CDR3 is TGTGCCAGCAGTTGGACAGGGTCTGATGGCTACACCTTC. The chain combines TRBV2 with TRBJ1-2; TRBD1 agrees at 8 bases. This CDR3 has 13 residues. The J segment lost 6 bases and the V segment lost 5 bases, leaving 5 bases of the junction unmatched. Germline-derived CDR1 and CDR2 are SNHLY and FYNNEI.

CDR3 protein: CASTPTSGNTDTQYF. The CDR3 bases are TGTGCCAGCACCCCGACTAGCGGAAACACAGATACGCAGTATTTT. V is TRBV6-5 and J is TRBJ2-3; 9 nucleotides line up with TRBD2. Germline V gene sequence: CDR1 MNHEY, CDR2 SVGAGI. This CDR3 region has 15 residues. J lost 2 bases, V lost 7 bases, and 7 bases had no gene match.

This chain connects TRBV4-1 to TRBJ1-5; D may be TRBD1 (6 bases). The V end was cut by 0 bases, the J end by 2 bases, with 17 bases between. In germline, CDR1 is MGHRA, CDR2 YSYEKL. CDR3 size: 18 residues. The CDR3 DNA is TGCGCCAGCAGCCAAGAGGAAGGGGTAGAGGGGGGCAATCAGCCCCAGCATTTT. Its protein product is CASSQEEGVEGGNQPQHF.

V is TRBV15 and J is TRBJ2-2; 14 bases match TRBD2. The J segment lost 5 bases and the V segment lost 3 bases, leaving 11 bases of the junction unmatched. Germline-derived CDR1 and CDR2 are LNHNV and YYDKDF (reference sequence). The CDR3 is 19 residues long. The CDR3 reads CATSRELPGLAGGTGELFF. The CDR3 DNA follows: TGTGCCACCAGCAGGGAACTACCCGGACTAGCGGGAGGAACCGGGGAGCTGTTTTTT.

Comments on this clone: The sample contains more than one DNA sequence encoding this CDR3. The chain recombines TRBV28 with TRBJ1-6; D gene uncertain. Germline CDR1 MDHEN, CDR2 SYDVKM. The CDR3 consists of 12 residues. The V end lost 5 bases, the J end lost 7 bases, and 6 bases lay between the germline ends. The CDR3 protein is CASSPRNSPLHF. CDR3 sequence (DNA): TGTGCCAGCAGTCCTCGGAATTCACCCCTCCACTTT.

This clone came up a few times. V and J are TRBV7-9 and TRBJ2-1; 13 bases map to TRBD2. The germline V gene encodes CDR1 SEHNR and CDR2 FQNEAQ (reference sequence). The CDR3 is 17 residues long. V lost 1 base and J lost 0; bases outside the gene matches: 0. In DNA, the CDR3 is TGTGCCAGCAGCTTAGGGACTAGCGGGAGCTCCTACAATGAGCAGTTCTTC. Protein: CASSLGTSGSSYNEQFF.

V usage is TRBV6-2 or TRBV6-3 and J usage is TRBJ2-7; TRBD1 aligns across 8 bases. Trimming removed 0 bases from V and 8 bases from J; junction bases left unmatched: 6. Germline assignment: CDR1 MNHEY and CDR2 SVGEGT. This CDR3 contains 14 residues. In DNA, the CDR3 is TGTGCCAGCAGTTACTCCCGGACAGGGTACCAGCAGTACTTC. This translates into CASSYSRTGYQQYF.

This clone was seen once. V usage is TRBV29-1 and J usage is TRBJ1-2, with 7 bases aligning to TRBD1. V lost 7 bases, J lost 4 bases, and 6 bases stayed unmatched. CDR3 length equals 12 residues. The germline CDR1 and CDR2 sequences are SQVTM and ANQGSEA. CDR3 residues: CSATAGGYGYTF. In DNA, the CDR3 is TGCAGCGCGACCGCAGGGGGCTATGGCTACACCTTC.